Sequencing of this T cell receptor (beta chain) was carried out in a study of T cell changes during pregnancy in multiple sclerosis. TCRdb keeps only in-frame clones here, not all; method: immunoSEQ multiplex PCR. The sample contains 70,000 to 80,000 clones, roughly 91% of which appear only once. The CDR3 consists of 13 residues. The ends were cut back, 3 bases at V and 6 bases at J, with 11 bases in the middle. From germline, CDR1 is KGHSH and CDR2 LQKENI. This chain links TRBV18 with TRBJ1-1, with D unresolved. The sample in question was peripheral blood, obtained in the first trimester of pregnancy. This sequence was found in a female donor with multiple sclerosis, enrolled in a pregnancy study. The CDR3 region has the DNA TGTGCCAGCTCACCCAAGCCCCTAGCTGAAGCTTTCTTT. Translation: CASSPKPLAEAFF.